These 20 T cell receptor beta chains were all obtained from the same sample, sequenced in a study of T-cell reconstitution after alpha-beta-depleted transplantation in children. This sample's TCRbeta library carried unique molecular identifier barcodes. TCRdb ran MiXCR on the PCR reads and lists one entry per CDR3 protein. The sample contains about 200,000 distinct CDR3 sequences, under 8.5% of which appear only once. The sequencing used PBMCs, collected before TCRalphabeta/CD19-depleted stem cell transplant. The receptor source for this set is a boy aged 2-9 years with acute lymphoblastic leukemia, due to receive a stem cell transplant.

This clonotype was detected many times. The V call is TRBV28, the J call TRBJ2-1; the match to TRBD2 covers 11 bases. The V and J ends lost 5 bases and 8 bases, in that order; junction bases with no gene match: 14. The CDR3 is 17 amino acids. Germline CDR1 reads MDHEN; CDR2 reads SYDVKM. CDR3 bases: TGTGCCAGCAGTAGAGACGTAGCGGGGGGGTATCGGGATGAGCAGTTCTTC. Translation gives CASSRDVAGGYRDEQFF.

Only a few counts were recorded for this clonotype. The chain combines TRBV12-3 or TRBV12-4 with TRBJ1-2; D gene ambiguous. CDR3 size: 17 residues. V lost 6 bases and J 2 bases, leaving 22 bases between the germline ends. The DNA of the CDR3 is TGTGCCAGCAGGCGATGGCACCGGACGGATTTCAACTATGGCTACACCTTC. This gives the protein CASRRWHRTDFNYGYTF.

This clonotype occurred many times. This sequence joins TRBV10-3 and TRBJ2-1, with 7 bases lining up with TRBD2. The V and J ends lost 11 bases and 10 bases, in that order; junction bases with no gene match: 14. Germline V gives CDR1 ENHRY, CDR2 SYGVKD. This CDR3 has 13 amino acids. The CDR3 is CAAGELAVGEQFF. The CDR3, as DNA: TGTGCCGCCGGGGAGCTAGCGGTTGGGGAGCAGTTCTTC.

The table lists this clonotype with a few counts. The rearrangement uses TRBV11-2 and TRBJ2-5, with D possibly being TRBD2 (5 bases). The CDR3 extends over 15 amino acids. In germline, CDR1 is SGHAT, CDR2 FQNNGV. Deletions cut 3 bases from V and 2 bases from J, with 13 bases between. CDR3 sequence (DNA): TGTGCCAGCAGCTTGTCGGGTAGGACTCAAGAGACCCAGTACTTC. This sequence encodes CASSLSGRTQETQYF.

This clonotype has at least ten counts. The chain recombines TRBV20-1 with TRBJ2-7, with 8 positions matching TRBD1. Unmatched junction bases numbered 3, after V lost 6 bases and J lost 2 bases. Germline loops: CDR1 DFQATT, CDR2 SNEGSKA (reference sequence). The CDR3 length is 12 residues. CDR3 protein: CSAGTGTYEQYF. The DNA of the CDR3 is TGCAGTGCCGGGACAGGCACCTACGAGCAGTACTTC.

The sample holds many counts of this clonotype. This chain joins TRBV7-2 and TRBJ2-3; 8 bases agree with TRBD2. This CDR3 region has 13 residues. V dropped 3 bases and J dropped 6; count of bases not matched to a gene: 2. Germline V gene lookup returns CDR1 SGHTA and CDR2 FQGNSA. The CDR3 region has the DNA TGTGCCAGCAGCTTGAGCGGGGGCGATACGCAGTATTTT. Its translation: CASSLSGGDTQYF.

This clonotype was detected many times. V gene TRBV28 combines with J gene TRBJ1-6; D is unclear. Germline CDR1 is MDHEN and CDR2 is SYDVKM. Trimming removed 8 bases from V and 7 bases from J, with 15 bases in between. The CDR3 runs 14 residues. CDR3 protein: CASLFGGRNSPLHF. CDR3 in DNA: TGTGCCAGCCTTTTTGGAGGGAGGAATTCACCCCTCCACTTT.

This clonotype was counted at least ten times. The chain is built from TRBV29-1 and TRBJ2-1, with D possibly being TRBD1 (8 bases). This CDR3 contains 16 residues. Deletions cut 7 bases from V and 4 bases from J, with 23 bases between. Germline loops: CDR1 SQVTM, CDR2 ANQGSEA. The CDR3 is CSGKEQGEGLYNEQFF. CDR3 bases: TGCAGCGGGAAAGAACAGGGGGAGGGACTGTACAATGAGCAGTTCTTC.

This clonotype has a handful of counts. The CDR3 loop reads CASRLAGDTDTQYF. The CDR3 DNA sequence: TGTGCCTCGAGACTCGCTGGGGACACAGATACGCAGTATTTT. The rearrangement uses TRBV10-3 and TRBJ2-3; D gene unclear. The CDR3 runs to 14 residues. Germline lookup yields CDR1 ENHRY and CDR2 SYGVKD. The V end lost 11 bases, the J end lost 2 bases, and 17 bases lay between the germline ends.

This clonotype was counted ten times or more. The chain links TRBV13 to TRBJ2-5, with unresolved D. V was cut by 8 bases and J by 2 bases, with 15 bases left in between. From germline, CDR1 is PRHDT and CDR2 FYEKMQ (reference sequence). The CDR3 is made up of 14 amino acids. CDR3 coding DNA: TGTGCCAGCGGCCGACGGGCTGTACAAGAGACCCAGTACTTC. Amino acid sequence: CASGRRAVQETQYF. The whole variable domain, filled in from reference TRBV13 and TRBJ2-5, reads AAGVIQSPRHLIKEKRETATLKCYPIPRHDTVYWYQQGPGQDPQFLISFYEKMQSDKGSIPDRFSAQQFSDYHSELNMSSLELGDSALYFCASGRRAVQETQYFGPGTRLLVL.

The V call is TRBV7-2, the J call TRBJ2-1; the match to TRBD2 covers 9 bases. The J segment lost 7 bases and the V segment lost 4 bases, leaving 8 bases of the junction unmatched. Germline V gene sequence: CDR1 SGHTA, CDR2 FQGNSA. The CDR3 spans 15 residues. Here the CDR3 reads CASSSLTSGQNEQFF. In nucleotides, the CDR3 is TGTGCCAGCAGCTCACTTACTAGCGGGCAAAATGAGCAGTTCTTC.

This clonotype was detected only a few times. This chain joins TRBV20-1 and TRBJ1-2; D is unresolved. The CDR3 loop spans 12 amino acids. V was shortened by 2 bases and J by 4 bases, with 8 bases between the two germline ends. Germline V gives CDR1 DFQATT, CDR2 SNEGSKA (reference sequence). The CDR3 DNA follows: TGCAGTGCTAGACGTACAGCCTATGGCTACACCTTC. This codes for CSARRTAYGYTF.

The sample holds many counts of this clonotype. The chain's CDR3 is CASSPSLLGAYEQYF. For the CDR3, the DNA is TGTGCCAGCAGTCCCAGCTTACTTGGGGCTTACGAGCAGTACTTC. The J gene is TRBJ2-7, the V gene TRBV28, with D possibly TRBD1 on 5 matching bases. The CDR3 is 15 amino acids. CDR1 is MDHEN, CDR2 SYDVKM, per germline. V was shortened by 5 bases and J by 4 bases, with 18 bases between the two germline ends.

Notes on this clonotype: With a much larger clone just one base away, this may be a read error. The J gene is TRBJ2-3, the V gene TRBV7-9, with 7 bases lining up with TRBD2. Germline CDR1 reads SEHNR; CDR2 reads FQNEAQ (reference sequence). V gave up 2 bases and J gave up 11 bases; unmatched junction bases: 7. This CDR3 region has 13 residues. The CDR3 DNA follows: TGTGCCAGCAGCTTACAACTAGCGCGGATGCAGTATTTT. Protein sequence: CASSLQLARMQYF.

This clonotype was counted at least ten times. The genes are TRBV7-2 and TRBJ2-7; the D gene could be TRBD1 or TRBD2 (6 bases each). Trimming took 5 bases from V and 7 from J, leaving 18 bases between them. Germline-derived CDR1 and CDR2 are SGHTA and FQGNSA. The CDR3 has 14 residues. The chain's CDR3 is CASSPGVRGYEQYF. The CDR3 DNA sequence: TGTGCCAGCAGCCCGGGGGTCAGGGGTTATGAGCAGTACTTC.

This clonotype was counted ten times or more. J is TRBJ2-3 and V is TRBV9; 8 bases match TRBD2. Germline CDR1 SGDLS, CDR2 YYNGEE. J lost 2 bases, V lost 4 bases, and 12 bases had no gene match. This CDR3 has 17 residues. For the CDR3, the DNA is TGTGCCAGCAGCCCATTAGGGGTAGCGGGGCCCACAGATACGCAGTATTTT. Translation gives CASSPLGVAGPTDTQYF.

This clonotype was detected only a few times. CDR3 protein: CASSLEPVGTDTQYF. In DNA form, the CDR3 reads TGCGCCAGCAGCTTGGAACCAGTAGGCACAGATACGCAGTATTTT. V gene TRBV5-1 combines with J gene TRBJ2-3; D not resolved. The length of the CDR3 is 15 residues. From germline, CDR1 is SGHRS and CDR2 YFSETQ. Trimming took 0 bases from V and 1 from J, leaving 9 bases between them.

This clonotype has at least ten counts. The chain couples TRBV12-3 or TRBV12-4 to TRBJ2-5; 9 bases are a match to TRBD1. The CDR3 extends over 14 amino acids. Losses at the gene ends were 5 bases for V and 5 bases for J; bases not matched to a gene: 6. The CDR3 here is CASSPGQGLETQYF. The CDR3 DNA sequence: TGTGCCAGCAGTCCGGGACAGGGTTTGGAGACCCAGTACTTC.

This clonotype was detected ten times or more. The CDR3: CASSRGNNEQFF. The CDR3 coding sequence is TGCGCCAGCAGCAGGGGGAACAATGAGCAGTTCTTC. The chain recombines TRBV5-1 with TRBJ2-1; D is perhaps TRBD1 (6 bases). The V gene's germline CDR1 is SGHRS and CDR2 YFSETQ. The length of the CDR3 is 12 residues. With 4 bases removed from V and 5 bases from J, the gap between germline ends came to 7 bases. Together with reference TRBV5-1 and TRBJ2-1, the CDR3 gives the full variable domain: KAGVTQTPRYLIKTRGQQVTLSCSPISGHRSVSWYQQTPGQGLQFLFEYFSETQRNKGNFPGRFSGRQFSNSRSEMNVSTLELGDSALYLCASSRGNNEQFFGPGTRLTVL.

As concerns this clonotype: One end of the junction is discordant with germline, which a read error may explain. J is TRBJ2-3 and V is TRBV6-5; TRBD2 matches 10 bases. Germline V gene lookup returns CDR1 MNHEY and CDR2 SVGAGI. CDR3 length: 19 amino acids. CDR3 DNA: TGTGCCAGCACTTACCCTAGAGCGGGGGGGCGAATTGGCACAGATACGCAGTATTTT. Protein: CASTYPRAGGRIGTDTQYF.